The text below deals with one TCR beta chain. The antigen is undetermined. It was by quantitative 5'-RACE with molecular barcodes that TCR beta libraries were made. A single record per CDR3 protein comes from TCRdb applying MiXCR to the 5' RACE reads. The table includes roughly 350,000 distinct CDR3 sequences, roughly 8% detected once. V lost 0 bases, J lost 3 bases, and 15 bases lay in between. Germline CDR1 and CDR2: LGHDT and YNNKEL (reference sequence). The CDR3 length is 16 residues. The sample comes from a study of CD8 T cells in ankylosing spondylitis. General study results and limits: Ankylosing spondylitis blood appeared to be characterized by a TCR beta motif of 8 or 9 highly homologous variants. Clones linked to disease were reported to show significant enrichment in matched ankylosing spondylitis synovial fluid.

The rearrangement uses TRBV3-1 and TRBJ2-7, with a tentative D call TRBD2 (6 bases). The TCR sequence derives from a male donor with ankylosing spondylitis. Sequenced: blood, either unsorted or a sorted T cell fraction (not recorded which). The CDR3, as DNA: TGTGCCAGCAGCCAAGATTCCGGGGGTAGGGACTACGAGCAGTACTTC. Translation gives CASSQDSGGRDYEQYF.